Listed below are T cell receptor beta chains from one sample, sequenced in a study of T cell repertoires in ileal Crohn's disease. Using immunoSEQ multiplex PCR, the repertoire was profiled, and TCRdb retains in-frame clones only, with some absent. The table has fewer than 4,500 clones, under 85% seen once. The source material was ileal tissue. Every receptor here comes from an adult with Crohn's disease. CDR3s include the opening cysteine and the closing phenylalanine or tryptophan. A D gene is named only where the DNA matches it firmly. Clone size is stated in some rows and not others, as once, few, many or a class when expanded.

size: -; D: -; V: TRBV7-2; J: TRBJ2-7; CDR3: CASSPEEGRTYEQYF; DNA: TGTGCCAGCAGCCCTGAGGAGGGGCGGACCTACGAGCAGTACTTC
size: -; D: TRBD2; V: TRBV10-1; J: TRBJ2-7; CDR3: CASSDSGSYDEQYF; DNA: TGCGCCAGCAGTGACAGCGGGAGTTACGACGAGCAGTACTTC
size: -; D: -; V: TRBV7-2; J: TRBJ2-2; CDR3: CASSLVPGNTGELFF; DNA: TGTGCCAGCAGCTTAGTTCCAGGGAACACCGGGGAGCTGTTTTTT
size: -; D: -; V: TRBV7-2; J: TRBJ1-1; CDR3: CASSFRTEASEAFF; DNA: TGTGCCAGCAGCTTCAGGACAGAGGCTTCTGAAGCTTTCTTT
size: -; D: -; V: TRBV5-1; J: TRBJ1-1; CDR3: CASSLDPVSSAFF; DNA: TGCGCCAGCAGCTTGGACCCCGTCTCGTCGGCTTTCTTT
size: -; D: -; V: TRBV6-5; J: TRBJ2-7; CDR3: CASLPGGGYEQYF; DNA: TGTGCCAGCCTCCCCGGGGGTGGCTACGAGCAGTACTTC
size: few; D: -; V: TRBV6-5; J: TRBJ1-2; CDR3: CASMKEYRASSGYTF; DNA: TGTGCCAGCATGAAAGAATACAGGGCCTCTAGTGGCTACACCTTC
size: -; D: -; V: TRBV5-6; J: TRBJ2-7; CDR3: CASSLLSYEQYF; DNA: TGTGCCAGCAGCTTGCTCTCATACGAGCAGTACTTC
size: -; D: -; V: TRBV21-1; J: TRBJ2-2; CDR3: CASSKGLSGQVVFTGELFF; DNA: TGTGCCAGCAGCAAAGGCCTATCGGGACAGGTTGTTTTCACCGGGGAGCTGTTTTTT
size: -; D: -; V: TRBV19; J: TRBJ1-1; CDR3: CASSMGGGVETEAFF; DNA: TGTGCCAGTAGTATGGGGGGGGGAGTCGAAACTGAAGCTTTCTTT
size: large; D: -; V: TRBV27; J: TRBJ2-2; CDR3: CASSFGNTGELFF; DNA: TGTGCCAGCAGTTTCGGGAACACCGGGGAGCTGTTTTTT
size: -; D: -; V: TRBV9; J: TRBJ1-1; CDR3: CASSVGELGQVIGEAFF; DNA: TGTGCCAGCAGCGTAGGAGAGCTTGGGCAGGTAATAGGTGAAGCTTTCTTT
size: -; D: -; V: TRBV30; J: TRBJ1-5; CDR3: CAWSVRPGEGKRGNQPQHF; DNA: TGTGCCTGGAGTGTACGCCCGGGAGAGGGAAAGAGGGGCAATCAGCCCCAGCATTTT
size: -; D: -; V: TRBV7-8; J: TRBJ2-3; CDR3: CASSRRDFSTDTQYF; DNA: TGTGCCAGCAGCCGACGGGACTTTAGCACAGATACGCAGTATTTT
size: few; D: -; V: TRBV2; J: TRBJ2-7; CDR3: CASSQDRYEQYF; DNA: TGTGCCAGCAGTCAAGACAGGTACGAGCAGTACTTC
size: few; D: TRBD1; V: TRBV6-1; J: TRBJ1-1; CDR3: CASSQTGAEAFF; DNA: TGTGCCAGCAGTCAGACAGGGGCTGAAGCTTTCTTT
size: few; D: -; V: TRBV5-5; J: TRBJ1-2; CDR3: CASSFQGSSLSRDGYTF; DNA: TGTGCCAGCAGCTTTCAGGGCTCTTCCCTGAGTCGGGATGGCTACACCTTC
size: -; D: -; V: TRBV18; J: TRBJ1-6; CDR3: CASSPQGYNSPLHF; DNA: TGTGCCAGCTCACCCCAGGGTTATAATTCACCCCTCCACTTT
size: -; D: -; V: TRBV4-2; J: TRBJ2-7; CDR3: CASSQQGIGSYEQYF; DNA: TGTGCCAGCAGCCAACAGGGGATCGGCTCCTACGAGCAGTACTTC
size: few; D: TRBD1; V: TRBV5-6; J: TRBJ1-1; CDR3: CASSRSPGGAGTEAFF; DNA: TGTGCCAGCAGCCGATCACCAGGGGGCGCTGGCACTGAAGCTTTCTTT
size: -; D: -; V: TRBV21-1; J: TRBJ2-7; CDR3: CASSKEGPGANPQYF; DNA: TGTGCCAGCAGCAAAGAGGGGCCAGGCGCGAACCCGCAGTACTTC
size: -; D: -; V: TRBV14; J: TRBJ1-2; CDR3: CASSQRGGSQNYGYTF; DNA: TGTGCCAGCAGCCAAAGAGGCGGCAGTCAAAACTATGGCTACACCTTC
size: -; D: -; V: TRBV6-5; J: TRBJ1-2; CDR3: CASIKEFRGGSGYTF; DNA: TGTGCCAGCATTAAAGAATTTAGGGGGGGATCCGGCTACACCTTC
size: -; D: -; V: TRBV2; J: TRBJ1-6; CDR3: CASSAIGSPLHF; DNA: TGTGCCAGCAGTGCTATAGGGTCACCCCTCCACTTT
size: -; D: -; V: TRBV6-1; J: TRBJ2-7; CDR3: CASSSPDSYYEQYF; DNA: TGTGCCAGCAGTTCCCCGGACAGCTATTACGAGCAGTACTTC
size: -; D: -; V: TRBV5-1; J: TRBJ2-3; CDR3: CASSGYSITSTDTQYF; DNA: TGCGCCAGCAGCGGATACAGTATAACTAGCACAGATACGCAGTATTTT
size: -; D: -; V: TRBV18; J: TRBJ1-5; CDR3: CASSPPNVGLGQPQHF; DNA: TGTGCCAGCTCACCACCAAATGTAGGGTTGGGGCAGCCCCAGCATTTT
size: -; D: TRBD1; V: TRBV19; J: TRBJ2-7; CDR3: CASRATGVDYEQYF; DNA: TGTGCCAGTAGAGCGACAGGGGTGGACTACGAGCAGTACTTC
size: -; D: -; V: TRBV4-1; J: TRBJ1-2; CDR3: CASSQDQVRQAYYGYTF; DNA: TGCGCCAGCAGCCAAGATCAAGTTCGGCAGGCTTACTATGGCTACACCTTC
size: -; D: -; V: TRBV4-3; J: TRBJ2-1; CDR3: CASSQEAAPNNEQFF; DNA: TGCGCCAGCAGCCAAGAGGCGGCACCGAACAATGAGCAGTTCTTC